A selection of T cell receptor beta chains follows, all from one sample in a study of blood T cell repertoires in COVID-19. TCRdb's table, derived via immunoSEQ multiplex PCR, lists solely in-frame clones and lacks some. Of some 300,000 clones listed, over 75% were seen once; the top ten hold approximately 1%. Material: PBMCs or T cells enriched from blood (not recorded which). These TCRs come from a woman in her 30s who had recovered from COVID-19. Each CDR3 is given with its conserved first and last residue. D genes are given only for firm matches. Size is omitted from some rows. Given values are once, few, many or a class for expanded clones.

clone_size	d_call	v_call	j_call	cdr3_nt	cdr3_aa
.	TRBD2	TRBV18	TRBJ2-2	TGTGCCAGCTCACCACCCCGAGGGGAGGGGAACACCGGGGAGCTGTTTTTT	CASSPPRGEGNTGELFF
once	TRBD1	TRBV7-9	TRBJ1-2	TGTGCCAGCAGCCCCCTCTTGACAGGGGTTAGCTATGGCTACACCTTC	CASSPLLTGVSYGYTF
.	TRBD1	TRBV4-1	TRBJ1-2	TGCGCCAGCAGCCAAGATGGACAGGACTATGGCTACACCTTC	CASSQDGQDYGYTF
.	TRBD1	TRBV18	TRBJ1-3	TGTGCCAGCTCACCACTGGGGGACAGGGCCTCTGGAAACACCATATATTTT	CASSPLGDRASGNTIYF
.	.	TRBV10-3	TRBJ1-1	TGTGCCATCAGTGAGGGGCAACTGAACACTGAAGCTTTCTTT	CAISEGQLNTEAFF
.	TRBD1	TRBV3-1/TRBV3-2	TRBJ1-4	TGTGCCAGCAGCCAAACCGGGACAGGGGAAAAACTGTTTTTT	CASSQTGTGEKLFF
.	.	TRBV7-6	TRBJ1-3	TGTGCCAGCAGCCCCAGGGCCGGAAACACCATATATTTT	CASSPRAGNTIYF
.	TRBD1	TRBV9	TRBJ1-4	TGTGCCAGCAGCACCGGACAGGGGAATGAAAAACTGTTTTTT	CASSTGQGNEKLFF
.	.	TRBV30	TRBJ2-1	TGTGCCTGGGCTAGCCTCGTTGGCAGGTACAATGAGCAGTTCTTC	CAWASLVGRYNEQFF
.	TRBD1	TRBV2	TRBJ2-2	TGTGCCAGCAGTGACGGGACAGGCGCCGGGGAGCTGTTTTTT	CASSDGTGAGELFF
few	.	TRBV19	TRBJ1-6	TGTGCCAGTAGTACTTATGATAATTCACCCCTCCACTTT	CASSTYDNSPLHF
.	.	TRBV5-4	TRBJ2-5	TGTGCCAGCAGCACGGGAGGACAGGGTCCTGGGGGGACCCAGTACTTC	CASSTGGQGPGGTQYF
.	.	TRBV18	TRBJ1-2	TGTGCCAGCTCACCACCGGCGGTCCCGGCAGCTAACTATGGCTACACCTTC	CASSPPAVPAANYGYTF
.	.	TRBV2	TRBJ1-5	TGTGCCAGCAGTGAACAAAATAGCAATCAGCCCCAGCATTTT	CASSEQNSNQPQHF
.	.	TRBV7-9	TRBJ1-4	TGTGCCAGCAGCTTAACCCTCAGTGAAAAACTGTTTTTT	CASSLTLSEKLFF
.	.	TRBV7-8	TRBJ1-3	TGTGCCAGCAGCTTAGCGGGGCGCGGAAACACCATATATTTT	CASSLAGRGNTIYF
.	.	TRBV5-6	TRBJ1-6	TGTGCCAGCAGCTCGGACCCGGGAAGACCCCTCCACTTT	CASSSDPGRPLHF
.	.	TRBV27	TRBJ2-3	TGTGCCAGCAGTCCCCGAAACAGGGGCACAGATACGCAGTATTTT	CASSPRNRGTDTQYF
.	TRBD2	TRBV7-6	TRBJ2-5	TGTGCCAGCAGCCTTTTACGGGGGGGGCCTCGGGAGACCCAGTACTTC	CASSLLRGGPRETQYF
.	.	TRBV7-2	TRBJ1-6	TGTGCCAGCAGCTTAGATCCAGGCCCGAGCTCCTATAATTCACCCCTCCACTTT	CASSLDPGPSSYNSPLHF
.	.	TRBV28	TRBJ1-5	TGTGCCAGCAGACTTACAGGGAATCAGCCCCAGCATTTT	CASRLTGNQPQHF
.	TRBD1	TRBV5-1	TRBJ1-4	TGCGCCAGCAGCCAGGACAGGGGGAATGAAAAACTGTTTTTT	CASSQDRGNEKLFF
.	TRBD1	TRBV19	TRBJ1-3	TGTGCCAGTAAGGACAGGGGGTCCGGAAACACCATATATTTT	CASKDRGSGNTIYF
.	.	TRBV3-1/TRBV3-2	TRBJ1-1	TGTGCCAGCAGCCAAGTGCGGGCGGAAGCTTTCTTT	CASSQVRAEAFF
.	TRBD2	TRBV27	TRBJ2-1	TGTGCCAGCAGCCCAGGACTAGCGGCCTACAATGAGCAGTTCTTC	CASSPGLAAYNEQFF
.	TRBD1	TRBV4-1	TRBJ1-2	TGCGCCAGCAGCCAAGAGACAGGGCATGGCTACACCTTC	CASSQETGHGYTF